One and the same sample provided the 5 T cell receptor beta chains below, sequenced in a study of cytomegalovirus exposure and HLA in healthy donors. PCR employed 60 Vbeta and 13 Jbeta primers. The protocol was immunoSEQ multiplex PCR, while the TCRdb copy is restricted to in-frame clones and leaves out a portion. The sample yields about 59,000 clones, 70% to 85% seen once. Sequences were obtained from PBMCs. Receptors originate from a man in his forties in good health and CMV-seronegative.

The rearrangement uses TRBV7-2 and TRBJ1-6; 9 bases are a match to TRBD1. Unmatched junction bases numbered 4, after V lost 0 bases and J lost 10 bases. Germline V gene data show CDR1 as SGHTA and CDR2 as FQGNSA. The CDR3 length is 15 residues. The CDR3 region is CASSLAVGQGSPLHF. In nucleotides, the CDR3 is TGTGCCAGCAGCTTAGCGGTGGGACAGGGCTCACCCCTCCACTTT.

This clone appeared a single time. This chain links TRBV27 with TRBJ2-3; 9 nucleotides agree with TRBD2. The CDR3 length is 16 residues. The V gene's germline CDR1 is MNHEY and CDR2 SMNVEV (reference sequence). The V and J ends lost 5 bases and 3 bases, in that order; junction bases with no gene match: 9. DNA of the CDR3: TGTGCCAGCAGTGGGGTCGGCGGGGGGGGAACAGATACGCAGTATTTT. It yields the protein CASSGVGGGGTDTQYF.

The chain has TRBV7-9 and TRBJ1-1; no clear D. CDR1 is SEHNR and CDR2 is FQNEAQ in the germline V gene (reference sequence). The V end lost 0 bases, the J end lost 0 bases, and 11 bases lay between the germline ends. This CDR3 is 16 amino acids long. CDR3 residues: CASSLALQIMNTEAFF. In DNA, the CDR3 is TGTGCCAGCAGCTTAGCCCTCCAGATAATGAACACTGAAGCTTTCTTT.

The CDR3 region is CASTRGGSLSYEQYF. The CDR3 DNA follows: TGTGCCAGCACCAGAGGGGGCTCCCTCTCCTACGAGCAGTACTTC. The gene calls are TRBV6-1 and TRBJ2-7; TRBD1 agrees at 7 bases. Germline V gives CDR1 MNHNS, CDR2 SASEGT. The CDR3 runs 15 residues. The ends lost 7 bases at V and 0 bases at J; junction bases unmatched: 9.

This chain joins TRBV5-1 and TRBJ1-6, with D possibly being TRBD1 (6 bases). CDR3 length: 16 residues. Trimming cost V 7 bases and J 7 bases, with 21 bases left between them. Germline CDR1 is SGHRS and CDR2 is YFSETQ. The CDR3 sequence: CASQRGGEPPNSPLHF. In nucleotides, the CDR3 is TGCGCCAGCCAAAGGGGGGGGGAACCCCCAAATTCACCCCTCCACTTT. The full variable domain, in which reference TRBV5-1 and TRBJ1-6 provide the parts outside the CDR3, is KAGVTQTPRYLIKTRGQQVTLSCSPISGHRSVSWYQQTPGQGLQFLFEYFSETQRNKGNFPGRFSGRQFSNSRSEMNVSTLELGDSALYLCASQRGGEPPNSPLHFGNGTRLTVT.